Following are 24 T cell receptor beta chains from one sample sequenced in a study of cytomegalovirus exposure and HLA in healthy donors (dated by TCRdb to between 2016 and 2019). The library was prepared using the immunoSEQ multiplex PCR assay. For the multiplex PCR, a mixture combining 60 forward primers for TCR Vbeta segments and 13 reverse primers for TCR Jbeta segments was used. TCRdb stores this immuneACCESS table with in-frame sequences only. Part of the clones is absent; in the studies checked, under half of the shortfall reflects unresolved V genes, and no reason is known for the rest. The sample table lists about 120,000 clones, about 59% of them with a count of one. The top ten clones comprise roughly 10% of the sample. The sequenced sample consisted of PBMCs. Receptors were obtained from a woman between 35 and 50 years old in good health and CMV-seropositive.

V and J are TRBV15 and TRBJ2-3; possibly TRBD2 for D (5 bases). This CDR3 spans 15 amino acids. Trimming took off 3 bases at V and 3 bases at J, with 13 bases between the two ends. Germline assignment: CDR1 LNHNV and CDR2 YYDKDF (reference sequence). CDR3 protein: CATSRGGRGTDTQYF. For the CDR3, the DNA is TGTGCCACCAGCAGGGGCGGCAGAGGGACAGATACGCAGTATTTT.

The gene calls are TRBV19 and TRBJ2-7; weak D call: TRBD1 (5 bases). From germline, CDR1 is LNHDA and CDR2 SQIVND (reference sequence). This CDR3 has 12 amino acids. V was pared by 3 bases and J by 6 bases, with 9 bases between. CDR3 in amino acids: CASSIDDSEQYF. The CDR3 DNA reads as TGTGCCAGTAGTATCGACGACAGCGAGCAGTACTTC.

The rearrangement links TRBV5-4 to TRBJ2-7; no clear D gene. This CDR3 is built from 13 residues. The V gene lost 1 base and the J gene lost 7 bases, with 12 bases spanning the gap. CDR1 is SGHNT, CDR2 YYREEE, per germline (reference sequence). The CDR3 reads CASSLFRLGEQYF. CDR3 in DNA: TGTGCCAGCAGCTTGTTCAGGTTGGGTGAGCAGTACTTC.

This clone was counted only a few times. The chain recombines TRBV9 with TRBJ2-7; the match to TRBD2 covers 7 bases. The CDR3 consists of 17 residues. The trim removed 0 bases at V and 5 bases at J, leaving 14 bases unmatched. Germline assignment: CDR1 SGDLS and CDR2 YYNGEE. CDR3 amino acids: CASSVGGVWGRANEQYF. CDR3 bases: TGTGCCAGCAGCGTAGGGGGGGTATGGGGGAGGGCCAACGAGCAGTACTTC. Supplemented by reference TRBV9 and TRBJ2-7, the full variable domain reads DSGVTQTPKHLITATGQRVTLRCSPRSGDLSVYWYQQSLDQGLQFLIQYYNGEERAKGNILERFSAQQFPDLHSELNLSSLELGDSALYFCASSVGGVWGRANEQYFGPGTRLTVT.

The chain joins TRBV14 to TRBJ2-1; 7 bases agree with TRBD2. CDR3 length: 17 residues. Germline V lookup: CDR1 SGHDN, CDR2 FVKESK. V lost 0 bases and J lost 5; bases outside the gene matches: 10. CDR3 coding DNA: TGTGCCAGCAGCCAAGATCGCGGAGCGGGATCCCACAATGAGCAGTTCTTC. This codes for CASSQDRGAGSHNEQFF.

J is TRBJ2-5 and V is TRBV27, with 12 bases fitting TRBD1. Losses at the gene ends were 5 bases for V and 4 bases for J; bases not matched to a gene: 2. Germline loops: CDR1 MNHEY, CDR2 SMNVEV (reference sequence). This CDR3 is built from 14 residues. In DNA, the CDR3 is TGTGCCAGCAGTGGGACAGGGGGCCCAGAGACCCAGTACTTC. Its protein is CASSGTGGPETQYF.

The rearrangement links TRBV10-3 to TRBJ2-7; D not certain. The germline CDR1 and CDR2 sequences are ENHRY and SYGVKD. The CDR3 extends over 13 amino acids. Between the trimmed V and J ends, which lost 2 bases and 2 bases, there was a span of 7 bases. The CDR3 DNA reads TGTGCCATCAGTGAGCCGTCCCCCTACGAGCAGTACTTC. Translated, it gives CAISEPSPYEQYF.

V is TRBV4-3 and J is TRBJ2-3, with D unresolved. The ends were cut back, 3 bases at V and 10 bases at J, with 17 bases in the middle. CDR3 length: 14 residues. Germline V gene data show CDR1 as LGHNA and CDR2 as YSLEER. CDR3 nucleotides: TGCGCCAGCAGCCAGGCCGGGTCCCCCGAAGCGCAGTATTTT. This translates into CASSQAGSPEAQYF.

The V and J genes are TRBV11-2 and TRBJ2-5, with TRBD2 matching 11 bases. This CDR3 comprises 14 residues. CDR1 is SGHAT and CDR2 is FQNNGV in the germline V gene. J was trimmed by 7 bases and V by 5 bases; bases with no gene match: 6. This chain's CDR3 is CASSTSGSWGTQYF. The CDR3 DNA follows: TGTGCCAGCAGCACTAGCGGGAGCTGGGGGACCCAGTACTTC. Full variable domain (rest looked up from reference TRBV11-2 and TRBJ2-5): EAGVAQSPRYKIIEKRQSVAFWCNPISGHATLYWYQQILGQGPKLLIQFQNNGVVDDSQLPKDRFSAERLKGVDSTLKIQPAKLEDSAVYLCASSTSGSWGTQYFGPGTRLLVL.

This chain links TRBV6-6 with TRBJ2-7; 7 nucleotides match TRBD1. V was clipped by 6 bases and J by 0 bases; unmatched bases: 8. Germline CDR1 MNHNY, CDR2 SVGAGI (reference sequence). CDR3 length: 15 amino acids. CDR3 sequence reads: CASRNGDSSSYEQYF. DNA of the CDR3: TGTGCCAGCAGAAATGGGGACAGCAGCTCCTACGAGCAGTACTTC.

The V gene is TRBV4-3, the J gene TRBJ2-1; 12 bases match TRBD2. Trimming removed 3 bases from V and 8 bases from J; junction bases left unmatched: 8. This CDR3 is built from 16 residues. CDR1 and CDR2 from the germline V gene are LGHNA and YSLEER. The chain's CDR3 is CASSQEGLAGADEQFF. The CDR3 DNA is TGCGCCAGCAGCCAGGAGGGACTAGCGGGTGCCGATGAGCAGTTCTTC.

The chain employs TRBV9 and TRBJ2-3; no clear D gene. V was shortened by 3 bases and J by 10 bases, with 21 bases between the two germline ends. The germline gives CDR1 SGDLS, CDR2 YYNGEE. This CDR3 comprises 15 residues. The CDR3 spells CASSATATSQMAQYF. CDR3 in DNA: TGTGCCAGCAGCGCGACGGCGACAAGCCAGATGGCGCAGTATTTT.

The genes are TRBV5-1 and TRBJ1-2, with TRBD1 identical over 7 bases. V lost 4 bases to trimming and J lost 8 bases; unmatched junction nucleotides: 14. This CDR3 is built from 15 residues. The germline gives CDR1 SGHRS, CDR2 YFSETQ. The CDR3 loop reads CASSDRDSLSGGYTF. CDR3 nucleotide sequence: TGCGCCAGCAGCGACCGGGACAGCTTGAGCGGAGGCTACACCTTC. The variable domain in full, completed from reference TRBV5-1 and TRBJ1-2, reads KAGVTQTPRYLIKTRGQQVTLSCSPISGHRSVSWYQQTPGQGLQFLFEYFSETQRNKGNFPGRFSGRQFSNSRSEMNVSTLELGDSALYLCASSDRDSLSGGYTFGSGTRLTVV.

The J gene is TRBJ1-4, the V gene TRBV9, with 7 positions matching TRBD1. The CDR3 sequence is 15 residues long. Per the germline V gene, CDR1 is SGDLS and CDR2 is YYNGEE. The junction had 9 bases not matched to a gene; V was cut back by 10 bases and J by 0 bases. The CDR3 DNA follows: TGTGCCTCCAACAGGGGCCCGGCAACTAATGAAAAACTGTTTTTT. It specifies CASNRGPATNEKLFF.

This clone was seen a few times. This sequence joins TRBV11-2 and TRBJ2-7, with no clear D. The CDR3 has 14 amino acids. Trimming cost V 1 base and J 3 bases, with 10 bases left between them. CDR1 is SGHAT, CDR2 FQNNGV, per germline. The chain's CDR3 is CASSLAGALYEQYF. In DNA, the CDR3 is TGTGCCAGCAGCTTAGCAGGTGCACTCTACGAGCAGTACTTC.

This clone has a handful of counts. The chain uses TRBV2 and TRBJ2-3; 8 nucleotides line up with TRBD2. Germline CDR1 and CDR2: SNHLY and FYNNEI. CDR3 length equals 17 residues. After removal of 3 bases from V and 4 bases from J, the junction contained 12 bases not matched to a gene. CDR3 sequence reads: CASSDWRGAIGSDTQYF. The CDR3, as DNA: TGTGCCAGCAGTGATTGGCGGGGGGCCATCGGGTCAGATACGCAGTATTTT.

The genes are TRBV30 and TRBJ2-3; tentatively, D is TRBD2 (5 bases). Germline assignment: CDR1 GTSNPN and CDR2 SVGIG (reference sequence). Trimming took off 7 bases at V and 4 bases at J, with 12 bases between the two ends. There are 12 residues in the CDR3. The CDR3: CALILGADTQYF. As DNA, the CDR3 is TGTGCCTTAATCCTCGGGGCAGATACGCAGTATTTT.

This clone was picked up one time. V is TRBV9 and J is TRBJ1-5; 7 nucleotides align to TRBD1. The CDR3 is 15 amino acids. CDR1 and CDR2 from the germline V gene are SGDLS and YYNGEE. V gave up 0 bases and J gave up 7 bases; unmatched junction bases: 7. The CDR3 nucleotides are TGTGCCAGCAGCGTAGGAGGGGGCGCGAGGCAGCCCCAGCATTTT. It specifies CASSVGGGARQPQHF. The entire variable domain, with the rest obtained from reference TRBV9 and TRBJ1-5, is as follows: DSGVTQTPKHLITATGQRVTLRCSPRSGDLSVYWYQQSLDQGLQFLIQYYNGEERAKGNILERFSAQQFPDLHSELNLSSLELGDSALYFCASSVGGGARQPQHFGDGTRLSIL.

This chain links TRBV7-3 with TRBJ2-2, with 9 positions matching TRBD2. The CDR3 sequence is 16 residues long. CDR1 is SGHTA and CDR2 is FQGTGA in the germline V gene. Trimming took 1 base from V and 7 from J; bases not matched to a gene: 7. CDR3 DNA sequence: TGTGCCAGCAGCTTAATTGCGGGAGGGCCCGGCGGGGAGCTGTTTTTT. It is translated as CASSLIAGGPGGELFF.

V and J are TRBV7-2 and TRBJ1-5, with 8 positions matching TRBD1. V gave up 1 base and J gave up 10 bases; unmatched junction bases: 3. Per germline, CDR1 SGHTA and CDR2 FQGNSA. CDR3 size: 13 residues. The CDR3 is CASSLVGTGPQHF. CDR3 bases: TGTGCCAGCAGCTTAGTGGGGACAGGCCCCCAGCATTTT.

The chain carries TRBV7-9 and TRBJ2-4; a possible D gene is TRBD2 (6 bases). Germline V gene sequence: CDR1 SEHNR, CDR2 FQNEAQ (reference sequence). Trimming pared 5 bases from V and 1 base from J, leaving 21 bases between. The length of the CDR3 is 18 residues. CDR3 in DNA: TGTGCCAGCAGCCCCCCTTTTAGGGTGGGAGGTGCCAAAAACATTCAGTACTTC. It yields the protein CASSPPFRVGGAKNIQYF.

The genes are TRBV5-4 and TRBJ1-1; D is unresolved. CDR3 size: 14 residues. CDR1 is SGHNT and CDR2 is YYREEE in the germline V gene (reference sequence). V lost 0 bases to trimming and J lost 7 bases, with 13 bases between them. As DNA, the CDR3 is TGTGCCAGCAGCTTGGCTGCTTACCGGGGTGAAGCTTTCTTT. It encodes CASSLAAYRGEAFF.

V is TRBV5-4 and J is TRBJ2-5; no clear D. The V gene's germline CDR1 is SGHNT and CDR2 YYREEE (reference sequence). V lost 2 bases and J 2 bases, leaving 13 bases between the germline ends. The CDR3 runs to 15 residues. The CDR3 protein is CASSFQRSLQETQYF. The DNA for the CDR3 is TGTGCCAGCAGCTTCCAGCGATCACTACAAGAGACCCAGTACTTC.

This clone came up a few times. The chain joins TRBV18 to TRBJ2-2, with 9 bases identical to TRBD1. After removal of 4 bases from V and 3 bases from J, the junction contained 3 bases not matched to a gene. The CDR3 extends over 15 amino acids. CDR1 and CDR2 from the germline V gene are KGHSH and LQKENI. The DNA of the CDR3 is TGTGCCAGCTCACAAGACAGGGGGGACACCGGGGAGCTGTTTTTT. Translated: CASSQDRGDTGELFF.